Listed here are 24 T cell receptor beta chains from one sample, sequenced in a study of response to subunit inactivated influenza vaccine listed by TCRdb under 2018. Libraries were built with RT-PCR. The run used an Illumina HiSeq 2500. Clones were called with MiXCR by TCRdb after fastp trimmed the public reads at Q25, and only in-frame beta chains were retained. Entries that share a CDR3 protein sequence are merged under the most common genes and DNA. The sample table lists over 750,000 distinct CDR3 sequences, over 20% of them with a count of one. Jointly, the top ten make up more than 8.5% of the sample. This specimen was PBMCs from blood, taken 5 days after vaccination. The receptors shown here come from a man aged 50 to 60 who received an inactivated influenza vaccine. Donor details come from another sample of the same person, matched by shared clones.

This clonotype occurred a few times. This chain joins TRBV12-3 or TRBV12-4 and TRBJ2-1; 7 bases line up with TRBD2. This CDR3 is 15 amino acids long. J lost 4 bases, V lost 10 bases, and 13 bases had no gene match. The chain's CDR3 is CATGESGGGYNEQFF. The CDR3 DNA reads TGTGCCACCGGAGAGTCGGGAGGAGGGTACAATGAGCAGTTCTTC.

The rearrangement uses TRBV4-3 and TRBJ1-6; D gene ambiguous. CDR1 and CDR2 (germline): LGHNA, YSLEER. The V and J ends lost 1 base and 8 bases respectively, with 9 bases between them. The CDR3 totals 14 residues. As DNA, the CDR3 is TGCGCCAGCAGCCAAGGATTCTTGGATTCACCCCTCCACTTT. Its translation is CASSQGFLDSPLHF.

The V gene is TRBV20-1, the J gene TRBJ2-3, with D possibly matching TRBD1 (5 bases). Germline lookup yields CDR1 DFQATT and CDR2 SNEGSKA (reference sequence). V was cut by 5 bases and J by 0 bases, with 12 bases left in between. The CDR3 contains 14 residues. CDR3 residues: CSAQGTLSTDTQYF. CDR3 DNA sequence: TGCAGTGCTCAGGGTACCCTTAGCACAGATACGCAGTATTTT.

The rearrangement links TRBV6-2 or TRBV6-3 to TRBJ2-3; weak D call: TRBD2 (6 bases). This CDR3 is 13 amino acids long. With 2 bases removed from V and 14 bases from J, the gap between germline ends came to 17 bases. Germline V gene lookup returns CDR1 MNHEY and CDR2 SVGEGT. In DNA, the CDR3 is TGTGCCAGCAGTTACCTCCCCAGGGCGGGGAGGTATTTT. Its translation: CASSYLPRAGRYF.

The chain couples TRBV28 to TRBJ2-1, with TRBD2 identical over 14 bases. Germline-derived CDR1 and CDR2 are MDHEN and SYDVKM. CDR3 length: 19 residues. CDR3 loop: CTLSLWTSGRQSSYNEQFF. The CDR3 nucleotides are TGTACCCTCAGTTTATGGACTAGCGGGAGGCAAAGCTCCTACAATGAGCAGTTCTTC.

The chain couples TRBV28 to TRBJ1-2; D gene uncertain. V was pared by 4 bases and J by 6 bases, with 18 bases between. In germline, CDR1 is MDHEN, CDR2 SYDVKM. The CDR3 is 15 residues long. The CDR3 here is CASSSQPRRDNGYTF. In nucleotides, the CDR3 is TGTGCCAGCAGTTCACAGCCCCGGCGGGATAATGGCTACACCTTC.

This clonotype was seen more than once but under ten times. The gene calls are TRBV6-2 or TRBV6-3 and TRBJ1-2; D call uncertain. The V and J ends lost 2 bases and 5 bases respectively, with 9 bases between them. This CDR3 is 13 amino acids long. CDR1 and CDR2 from the germline V gene are MNHEY and SVGEGT. The CDR3 reads CASSYTTEYGYTF. CDR3 in DNA: TGTGCCAGCAGTTACACAACAGAGTATGGCTACACCTTC.

This clonotype occurred many times. The J gene is TRBJ2-3, the V gene TRBV5-1; tentatively, D is TRBD1 (6 bases). CDR3 length: 12 amino acids. V gave up 7 bases and J gave up 4 bases, with 10 bases separating them. CDR1 and CDR2 from the germline V gene are SGHRS and YFSETQ. The CDR3 reads CASRPGADTQYF. The DNA for the CDR3 is TGCGCCAGCCGGCCAGGGGCAGATACGCAGTATTTT.

The chain carries TRBV7-9 and TRBJ2-3, with 8 bases identical to TRBD1. The CDR3 totals 16 residues. With 2 bases clipped from V and 0 bases from J, the junction kept 4 bases outside the gene matches. Looked up from germline, CDR1 is SEHNR and CDR2 is FQNEAQ (reference sequence). CDR3 sequence: CASSLPGQASTDTQYF. The CDR3 region has the DNA TGTGCCAGCAGCTTACCGGGACAGGCTAGCACAGATACGCAGTATTTT. Filled out from reference TRBV7-9 and TRBJ2-3, the complete variable domain reads DTGVSQNPRHKITKRGQNVTFRCDPISEHNRLYWYRQTLGQGPEFLTYFQNEAQLEKSRLLSDRFSAERPKGSFSTLEIQRTEQGDSAMYLCASSLPGQASTDTQYFGPGTRLTVL.

The chain is built from TRBV6-5 and TRBJ2-1; D possibly corresponds to TRBD2 (5 bases). The germline V gene encodes CDR1 MNHEY and CDR2 SVGAGI. The V and J ends lost 2 bases and 8 bases respectively, with 13 bases between them. This CDR3 spans 14 amino acids. CDR3 region: CASSYSGELDEQFF. The CDR3 nucleotides are TGTGCCAGCAGTTACAGCGGCGAGTTGGATGAGCAGTTCTTC.

This clonotype appeared a few times. The CDR3 DNA sequence: TGCAGTGCTAGAACAAACAGGGATAATTCACCCCTCCACTTT. Its protein is CSARTNRDNSPLHF. The J gene is TRBJ1-6, the V gene TRBV20-1; D is perhaps TRBD1 (6 bases). The germline V gene encodes CDR1 DFQATT and CDR2 SNEGSKA (reference sequence). This CDR3 region has 14 residues. The V end lost 2 bases, the J end lost 5 bases, and 10 bases lay between the germline ends.

This chain connects TRBV7-2 to TRBJ2-2, with TRBD1 matching 8 bases. V gave up 5 bases and J gave up 4 bases; unmatched junction bases: 6. The CDR3 is 15 residues long. Germline V gene data show CDR1 as SGHTA and CDR2 as FQGNSA. The chain's CDR3 is CASSARQGSTGELFF. The CDR3 region has the DNA TGTGCCAGCAGCGCCCGACAGGGGAGCACCGGGGAGCTGTTTTTT.

This rearrangement joins TRBV7-9 to TRBJ2-5; D not certain. CDR1 and CDR2 from the germline V gene are SEHNR and FQNEAQ (reference sequence). There are 13 residues in the CDR3. Trimming cost V 5 bases and J 3 bases, with 10 bases left between them. DNA of the CDR3: TGTGCCAGCAGCCTCCTGACCAAAGAGACCCAGTACTTC. This codes for CASSLLTKETQYF.

The chain employs TRBV20-1 and TRBJ1-5, with 9 bases matching TRBD1. The germline gives CDR1 DFQATT, CDR2 SNEGSKA (reference sequence). V trimming: 6 bases; J trimming: 2 bases; junction bases outside the gene matches: 8. This CDR3 is built from 15 residues. In nucleotides, the CDR3 is TGCAGTGCAACGGACAGGGGTTCGGGCAATCAGCCCCAGCATTTT. Its protein is CSATDRGSGNQPQHF.

In its sample, this clonotype was seen a few times. The gene calls are TRBV7-2 and TRBJ1-1; perhaps TRBD1 as D (5 bases). In germline, CDR1 is SGHTA, CDR2 FQGNSA. The CDR3 loop spans 14 amino acids. V was cut by 0 bases and J by 5 bases, with 10 bases left in between. CDR3 in DNA: TGTGCCAGCAGCTTAGCATACAGGACGACTGAAGCTTTCTTT. Translating it yields CASSLAYRTTEAFF.

This clonotype has just a few counts. V gene TRBV7-8 combines with J gene TRBJ1-1; the D gene is possibly TRBD1 (5 bases). V gave up 1 base and J gave up 4 bases, with 13 bases separating them. The CDR3 runs 15 residues. Germline V gene data show CDR1 as SGHVS and CDR2 as FQNEAQ. CDR3 sequence (DNA): TGTGCCAGCAGCTTAGACGGGGGATGGAGCACTGAAGCTTTCTTT. Translated: CASSLDGGWSTEAFF.

The chain carries TRBV5-1 and TRBJ1-1; possibly TRBD1 for D (6 bases). V lost 4 bases and J lost 2, with 18 bases in between. The germline V gene encodes CDR1 SGHRS and CDR2 YFSETQ. The CDR3 totals 16 residues. The CDR3 spells CASSPLQGSANTEAFF. CDR3 nucleotide sequence: TGCGCCAGCAGCCCGCTACAGGGATCAGCAAACACTGAAGCTTTCTTT.

V usage is TRBV24-1 and J usage is TRBJ2-3; 7 bases map to TRBD2. The CDR3 length is 14 residues. Germline V gives CDR1 KGHDR, CDR2 SFDVKD. J gave up 2 bases and V 9 bases, and 7 bases lay outside the gene matches. CDR3 coding DNA: TGTGCCACCCGGGACGCGGGGGACACAGATACGCAGTATTTT. Its translation is CATRDAGDTDTQYF.

This clonotype has only a few counts. The rearrangement joins TRBV4-3 to TRBJ2-6, with 7 positions matching TRBD1. V trimming: 5 bases; J trimming: 1 base; junction bases outside the gene matches: 8. CDR1 LGHNA and CDR2 YSLEER come from the germline V gene. The CDR3 spans 17 residues. Written as DNA, the CDR3 is TGCGCCAGCAGCGCCGGGACAGCGCATTCTGGGGCCAACGTCCTGACTTTC. Translated: CASSAGTAHSGANVLTF.

This chain connects TRBV7-9 to TRBJ1-6; the D gene is possibly TRBD1 (5 bases). This CDR3 comprises 15 residues. The V and J ends lost 5 bases and 9 bases respectively, with 17 bases between them. CDR1 and CDR2 from the germline V gene are SEHNR and FQNEAQ (reference sequence). DNA for the CDR3: TGTGCCAGCAGCCCTAGCGGCCGGGACGGTTCACCCCTCCACTTT. Protein: CASSPSGRDGSPLHF.

The chain carries TRBV29-1 and TRBJ1-2, with a possible D match to TRBD1 (6 bases). Germline lookup yields CDR1 SQVTM and CDR2 ANQGSEA. The CDR3 extends over 16 amino acids. Trimming took off 7 bases at V and 0 bases at J, with 21 bases between the two ends. CDR3 nucleotides: TGCAGCGCCGACCAGATGAGTCAGGGGCCTAACTATGGCTACACCTTC. This translates into CSADQMSQGPNYGYTF.

The V call is TRBV6-6, the J call TRBJ1-1; D is undetermined. Germline loops: CDR1 MNHNY, CDR2 SVGAGI (reference sequence). The CDR3 runs 11 residues. With 10 bases removed from V and 1 base from J, the gap between germline ends came to 7 bases. CDR3 protein: CAIYRNTEAFF. The CDR3 DNA follows: TGTGCCATCTACAGGAACACTGAAGCTTTCTTT.

This clonotype was detected only a few times. V and J are TRBV28 and TRBJ2-2; D is unresolved. V was clipped by 2 bases and J by 7 bases, with 11 bases between them. CDR3 length equals 14 residues. The V gene's germline CDR1 is MDHEN and CDR2 SYDVKM. The CDR3 DNA is TGTGCCAGCAGTTTAGTGGACGGATTCGGGGAGCTGTTTTTT. Its protein is CASSLVDGFGELFF.

This clonotype was observed a few times. The chain links TRBV18 to TRBJ1-3; the D is unclear. In germline, CDR1 is KGHSH, CDR2 LQKENI. CDR3 size: 13 residues. With 3 bases removed from V and 3 bases from J, the gap between germline ends came to 6 bases. CDR3 coding DNA: TGTGCCAGCTCACCGAGACTTGGAAACACCATATATTTT. This encodes CASSPRLGNTIYF.